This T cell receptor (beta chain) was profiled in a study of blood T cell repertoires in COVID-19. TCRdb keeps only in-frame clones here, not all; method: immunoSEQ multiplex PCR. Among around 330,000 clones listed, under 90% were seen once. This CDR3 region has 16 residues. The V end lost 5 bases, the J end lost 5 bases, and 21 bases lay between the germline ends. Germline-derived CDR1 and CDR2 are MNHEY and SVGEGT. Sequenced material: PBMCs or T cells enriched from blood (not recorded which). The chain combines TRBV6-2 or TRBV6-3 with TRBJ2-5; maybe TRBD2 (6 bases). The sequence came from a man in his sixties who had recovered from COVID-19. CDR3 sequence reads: CASSPSGGTSGETQYF. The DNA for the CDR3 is TGTGCCAGCAGTCCGAGTGGGGGGACGTCCGGCGAGACCCAGTACTTC.